This T cell receptor (beta chain) was identified during a study of T-cell memory formation after mild COVID-19. The table lists this clonotype with a few counts. TCRdb processed the 5' RACE reads anew with MiXCR; each CDR3 protein has one entry. Altogether around 470,000 distinct CDR3 sequences are present, around 18% being singletons, with the ten largest covering around 8%. Germline V gene data show CDR1 as DFQATT and CDR2 as SNEGSKA (reference sequence). The CDR3 totals 14 residues. Trimming cost V 6 bases and J 1 base, with 16 bases left between them. The TCR was taken from an adult woman who had mild COVID-19 (a few samples of this study predate the infection). Cell type and time point are not known. This chain uses TRBV20-1 with TRBJ2-7, with TRBD2 as a possible D gene (5 bases). Specimen: PBMCs or a T cell subset sorted from them (not recorded which). CDR3 loop: CSAELALASYEQYF. CDR3 nucleotides: TGCAGTGCAGAACTCGCGCTAGCTTCCTACGAGCAGTACTTC.